These 30 T cell receptor beta chains share one sample of origin, sequenced in a study of beta chain features in type 1 diabetes. The investigators reverse transcribed all of the isolated RNA, so they sequenced expressed TCRB transcripts. Only in-frame clones appear in the TCRdb table, and some are missing; sequencing was by immunoSEQ multiplex PCR. Of hundreds of thousands of clones in the sample, 10% to 15% were seen once. The sequencing sample was made of naive CD4+ T cells from blood. Receptors were obtained from a man aged 18-30 years in good health.

This clone was seen only a few times. This chain uses TRBV5-1 with TRBJ2-5; 13 nucleotides align to TRBD2. Germline values: CDR1 SGHRS, CDR2 YFSETQ. With 3 bases clipped from V and 13 bases from J, the junction kept 9 bases outside the gene matches. There are 14 residues in the CDR3. The CDR3 DNA reads TGCGCCAGCAGCTGGCCGGGACTAGCGGGATCATGGTACTTC. It translates to CASSWPGLAGSWYF.

The chain employs TRBV5-4 and TRBJ2-1; TRBD2 agrees at 7 bases. Germline assignment: CDR1 SGHNT and CDR2 YYREEE (reference sequence). Trimming cost V 1 base and J 2 bases; bases outside gene matches: 6. The CDR3 sequence is 16 residues long. In DNA, the CDR3 is TGTGCCAGCAGCTTGAACCAGGGAGGGACCTACAATGAGCAGTTCTTC. Translation gives CASSLNQGGTYNEQFF. Combining the CDR3 with reference TRBV5-4 and TRBJ2-1 gives the whole variable domain ETGVTQSPTHLIKTRGQQVTLRCSSQSGHNTVSWYQQALGQGPQFIFQYYREEENGRGNFPPRFSGLQFPNYSSELNVNALELDDSALYLCASSLNQGGTYNEQFFGPGTRLTVL.

In this sample, this clone turned up a few times. The chain is built from TRBV9 and TRBJ2-7, with TRBD1 matching 7 bases. V was clipped by 1 base and J by 4 bases; unmatched bases: 2. The CDR3 runs 13 residues. CDR1 and CDR2 from the germline V gene are SGDLS and YYNGEE. The CDR3 DNA reads as TGTGCCAGCAGCGTACAGGACAGGTACGAGCAGTACTTC. This translates into CASSVQDRYEQYF.

This clone was observed a few times. V is TRBV23-1 and J is TRBJ1-4; a possible D gene is TRBD1 (6 bases). TRBV23-1 is an ORF; its function is uncertain. The CDR3 spans 15 residues. Trimming stripped 4 bases from V and 3 bases from J, with 12 bases between. CDR3: CASSRIQGPNEKLFF. CDR3 sequence (DNA): TGCGCCAGCAGTCGTATACAGGGCCCTAATGAAAAACTGTTTTTT.

This clone was observed a handful of times. The V gene is TRBV25-1, the J gene TRBJ2-3, with D tentatively TRBD2 (5 bases). This CDR3 has 13 residues. Germline V gene sequence: CDR1 MGHDK, CDR2 SYGVNS. The V end lost 5 bases, the J end lost 6 bases, and 12 bases lay between the germline ends. The CDR3 DNA sequence: TGTGCCAGCAGTCCAACGGGGTTTGATACGCAGTATTTT. Translated: CASSPTGFDTQYF. The whole variable domain, filled in from reference TRBV25-1 and TRBJ2-3, reads EADIYQTPRYLVIGTGKKITLECSQTMGHDKMYWYQQDPGMELHLIHYSYGVNSTEKGDLSSESTVSRIRTEHFPLTLESARPSHTSQYLCASSPTGFDTQYFGPGTRLTVL.

This clone was counted only a few times. This chain links TRBV19 with TRBJ2-3; 11 bases are shared with TRBD1. With 4 bases clipped from V and 3 bases from J, the junction kept 6 bases outside the gene matches. CDR1 LNHDA and CDR2 SQIVND come from the germline V gene (reference sequence). The CDR3 length is 16 residues. In DNA form, the CDR3 reads TGTGCCAGTAGTAGAAGCCGGGACAGGGGGACAGATACGCAGTATTTT. Its protein is CASSRSRDRGTDTQYF.

There are a few counts of this clone. The chain recombines TRBV6-6 with TRBJ2-5, with 8 bases that match TRBD1. Germline V CDR1 and CDR2: MNHNY, SVGAGI (reference sequence). This CDR3 is built from 14 residues. The V gene end was trimmed by 5 bases and the J gene end by 4 bases; junction bases not matched to a gene: 6. The CDR3 spells CASSPDRERETQYF. CDR3 nucleotide sequence: TGTGCCAGCAGTCCGGACAGGGAAAGAGAGACCCAGTACTTC.

This chain links TRBV18 with TRBJ2-7; D is perhaps TRBD2 (5 bases). The CDR3 is 15 residues long. The germline V gene encodes CDR1 KGHSH and CDR2 LQKENI. V shed 2 bases and J shed 0 bases, with 11 bases lying between them. The DNA for the CDR3 is TGTGCCAGCTCACCAATGGCTGGGAGCTCCTACGAGCAGTACTTC. This gives the protein CASSPMAGSSYEQYF.

CDR3 amino acids: CASSFFGSYEQYF. Written as DNA, the CDR3 is TGTGCCAGCAGCTTCTTCGGCTCCTACGAGCAGTACTTC. This chain uses TRBV7-2 with TRBJ2-7; D gene uncertain. Germline V lookup: CDR1 SGHTA, CDR2 FQGNSA. Deletions cut 3 bases from V and 0 bases from J, with 6 bases between. This CDR3 comprises 13 residues. The complete variable domain, with remaining parts taken from reference TRBV7-2 and TRBJ2-7, reads GAGVSQSPSNKVTEKGKDVELRCDPISGHTALYWYRQSLGQGLEFLIYFQGNSAPDKSGLPSDRFSAERTGGSVSTLTIQRTQQEDSAVYLCASSFFGSYEQYFGPGTRLTVT.

A few counts support this clone. The sample holds other DNA sequences that translate to the same CDR3. The V gene is TRBV18, the J gene TRBJ2-5; 10 nucleotides align to TRBD1. The CDR3 runs to 14 residues. Trimming took 3 bases from V and 5 from J; bases not matched to a gene: 3. The germline V gene has CDR1 KGHSH and CDR2 LQKENI. The CDR3 coding sequence is TGTGCCAGCTCACCGACAGGGGGCTGGGAGACCCAGTACTTC. Protein product: CASSPTGGWETQYF.

This clone was detected only a few times. V usage is TRBV11-2 and J usage is TRBJ1-1, with TRBD1 identical over 7 bases. Germline V lookup: CDR1 SGHAT, CDR2 FQNNGV. The CDR3 extends over 13 amino acids. Trimming at V came to 5 bases and at J to 3 bases, leaving 3 bases not matched to a gene. For the CDR3, the DNA is TGTGCCAGCAGCAATACAGGGGACACTGAAGCTTTCTTT. It yields the protein CASSNTGDTEAFF.

J is TRBJ1-2 and V is TRBV15; D not certain. Trimming removed 0 bases from V and 4 bases from J, with 15 bases in between. This CDR3 spans 16 amino acids. Per the germline V gene, CDR1 is LNHNV and CDR2 is YYDKDF (reference sequence). The CDR3 region has the DNA TGTGCCACCAGCAGAGATCGCGGTACGGGTAGCTATGGCTACACCTTC. Amino acids: CATSRDRGTGSYGYTF.

This clone has more than one count but fewer than ten. The chain joins TRBV4-2 to TRBJ2-5, with 7 nucleotides matching TRBD2. Germline V gene lookup returns CDR1 LGHNA and CDR2 YNFKEQ. The CDR3 sequence is 17 residues long. The V and J ends lost 0 bases and 5 bases, in that order; junction bases with no gene match: 12. Written as DNA, the CDR3 is TGTGCCAGCAGCCAAGATCTGGCTAGCGGACGTCAGGAGACCCAGTACTTC. It codes for CASSQDLASGRQETQYF.

This clone was detected only a few times. The V and J genes are TRBV29-1 and TRBJ1-2, with D perhaps matching TRBD1 (6 bases). V was clipped by 4 bases and J by 5 bases, with 8 bases between them. The germline V gene encodes CDR1 SQVTM and CDR2 ANQGSEA. This CDR3 region has 11 residues. The CDR3 nucleotides are TGCAGCGTTGCCACAGGGTATGGCTACACCTTC. Translating it yields CSVATGYGYTF.

The chain links TRBV7-2 to TRBJ2-7, with a tentative D call TRBD2 (5 bases). V was trimmed by 1 base and J by 0 bases, leaving 7 bases between them. Germline V gene lookup returns CDR1 SGHTA and CDR2 FQGNSA. There are 14 residues in the CDR3. The CDR3 region has the DNA TGTGCCAGCAGCTTAGGGACTGCCTCCTACGAGCAGTACTTC. It specifies CASSLGTASYEQYF.

This clone came up a few times. The gene calls are TRBV5-1 and TRBJ1-1; D is undetermined. This CDR3 is built from 13 residues. With 6 bases removed from V and 1 base from J, the gap between germline ends came to 10 bases. CDR1 is SGHRS, CDR2 YFSETQ, per germline. DNA of the CDR3: TGCGCCAGCATGAGGTCGGAGAACACTGAAGCTTTCTTT. Protein sequence: CASMRSENTEAFF.

This rearrangement joins TRBV7-9 to TRBJ2-1; possibly TRBD2 for D (5 bases). The CDR3 contains 15 residues. V lost 5 bases and J lost 4, with 15 bases in between. Per the germline V gene, CDR1 is SEHNR and CDR2 is FQNEAQ (reference sequence). The CDR3 DNA sequence: TGTGCCAGCAGCCCGGACCGGGGTGGATACAATGAGCAGTTCTTC. Encoded protein: CASSPDRGGYNEQFF.

This clone was counted only a few times. This chain uses TRBV6-5 with TRBJ2-3; D is unclear. V dropped 2 bases and J dropped 10 bases, with 10 bases sitting between them. The germline V gene has CDR1 MNHEY and CDR2 SVGAGI. CDR3 length: 12 amino acids. The CDR3 region has the DNA TGTGCCAGCAGTTACGCATCGGGTGCGCAGTATTTT. This gives the protein CASSYASGAQYF.

The chain employs TRBV7-2 and TRBJ2-1; TRBD2 aligns across 7 bases. The junction had 2 bases not matched to a gene; V was cut back by 0 bases and J by 12 bases. This CDR3 has 12 amino acids. CDR1 and CDR2 (germline): SGHTA, FQGNSA. The CDR3 reads CASSLAGRGQFF. The DNA of the CDR3 is TGTGCCAGCAGCTTAGCAGGGAGGGGGCAGTTCTTC.

This clone was counted between two and nine times. V gene TRBV10-3 combines with J gene TRBJ2-3, with 7 bases lining up with TRBD2. Germline assignment: CDR1 ENHRY and CDR2 SYGVKD. The length of the CDR3 is 12 residues. With V trimmed by 9 bases and J by 1 base, 1 base remained unmatched. The DNA for the CDR3 is TGTGCCATAAGCGGGGGCACAGATACGCAGTATTTT. Amino acid sequence: CAISGGTDTQYF.

The V gene is TRBV28, the J gene TRBJ2-7; 9 bases map to TRBD1. This CDR3 spans 16 amino acids. Unmatched junction bases numbered 11, after V lost 5 bases and J lost 3 bases. Germline lookup yields CDR1 MDHEN and CDR2 SYDVKM. The CDR3 loop is CASSPPLGQGFYEQYF. The CDR3 DNA reads as TGTGCCAGCAGTCCCCCTCTTGGACAGGGGTTCTACGAGCAGTACTTC.

In its sample, this clone was seen a few times. The chain couples TRBV4-2 to TRBJ1-4; D uncertain. The CDR3 is 16 residues long. Trimming took 3 bases from V and 4 from J, leaving 15 bases between them. Germline-derived CDR1 and CDR2 are LGHNA and YNFKEQ. The CDR3 region has the DNA TGTGCCAGCAGCCAGGGAAGCGGGTCTGGTAATGAAAAACTGTTTTTT. Translating gives CASSQGSGSGNEKLFF.

CDR3 DNA: TGTGCCTGGAGTACTCAGGGGGCAGATGGCTACACCTTC. It yields the protein CAWSTQGADGYTF. V and J are TRBV30 and TRBJ1-2; 8 bases are a match to TRBD1. The CDR3 extends over 13 amino acids. CDR1 and CDR2 from the germline V gene are GTSNPN and SVGIG (reference sequence). The junction had 5 bases not matched to a gene; V was cut back by 2 bases and J by 6 bases. Full variable domain (outside the CDR3, taken from reference TRBV30 and TRBJ1-2): SQTIHQWPATLVQPVGSPLSLECTVEGTSNPNLYWYRQAAGRGLQLLFYSVGIGQISSEVPQNLSASRPQDRQFILSSKKLLLSDSGFYLCAWSTQGADGYTFGSGTRLTVV.

The genes are TRBV19 and TRBJ1-1, with D unresolved. The CDR3 extends over 13 amino acids. Trimming pared 7 bases from V and 0 bases from J, leaving 9 bases between. CDR1 is LNHDA and CDR2 is SQIVND in the germline V gene (reference sequence). The CDR3 coding sequence is TGTGCCAGTAACCGGGAGGTGAACACTGAAGCTTTCTTT. Its protein product is CASNREVNTEAFF. The full variable domain, completed using reference TRBV19 and TRBJ1-1, is DGGITQSPKYLFRKEGQNVTLSCEQNLNHDAMYWYRQDPGQGLRLIYYSQIVNDFQKGDIAEGYSVSREKKESFPLTVTSAQKNPTAFYLCASNREVNTEAFFGQGTRLTVV.

This clone was seen a handful of times. The rearrangement joins TRBV7-2 to TRBJ2-7; possible D gene TRBD2, 5 bases. Germline loops: CDR1 SGHTA, CDR2 FQGNSA. The CDR3 covers 12 residues. V was cut by 5 bases and J by 6 bases, with 11 bases left in between. This CDR3 reads CASSRGHLEQYF. As DNA, the CDR3 is TGTGCCAGCAGCCGAGGGCACCTCGAGCAGTACTTC.

The CDR3 region has the DNA TGTGCCAGCAGCCCGAGGGGTAGTTTAGCGGGAAACAATGAGCAGTTCTTC. It translates to CASSPRGSLAGNNEQFF. The chain links TRBV7-2 to TRBJ2-1, with 8 bases aligning to TRBD2. CDR3 length equals 17 residues. Unmatched junction bases numbered 14, after V lost 5 bases and J lost 5 bases. Germline lookup yields CDR1 SGHTA and CDR2 FQGNSA.

The chain carries TRBV6-1 and TRBJ2-1; 11 bases agree with TRBD2. CDR1 is MNHNS, CDR2 SASEGT, per germline. The CDR3 runs 16 residues. V dropped 4 bases and J dropped 7; count of bases not matched to a gene: 9. CDR3 amino acids: CASSGLSSGRRNEQFF. The CDR3 coding sequence is TGTGCCAGCAGTGGGCTATCTAGCGGGAGGAGGAATGAGCAGTTCTTC.

On this clone: Sequence at one end of the junction differs from germline and may be a read error. The chain links TRBV28 to TRBJ1-2, with D perhaps matching TRBD1 (6 bases). This CDR3 has 13 amino acids. Germline CDR1 reads MDHEN; CDR2 reads SYDVKM. The CDR3 DNA reads TGTGCCAGCCTGCCCTCCGGGACACCCCTTATCGCCTTC. Amino acid sequence: CASLPSGTPLIAF.

This clone has a count of ten or more. The chain recombines TRBV15 with TRBJ2-1; tentative D call: TRBD1 (6 bases). This CDR3 spans 16 amino acids. V lost 3 bases and J 3 bases, leaving 15 bases between the germline ends. Germline V gene lookup returns CDR1 LNHNV and CDR2 YYDKDF (reference sequence). The CDR3 sequence: CATSSPGQGIYNEQFF. CDR3 DNA: TGTGCCACCAGCAGCCCGGGGCAGGGGATCTACAATGAGCAGTTCTTC.

This clone was observed a handful of times. V and J are TRBV10-3 and TRBJ2-2, with D possibly matching TRBD2 (6 bases). The CDR3 runs 15 residues. In germline, CDR1 is ENHRY, CDR2 SYGVKD. V shed 6 bases and J shed 0 bases, with 11 bases lying between them. The CDR3 nucleotides are TGTGCCATCAGAAAAGCGGGTCCGAACACCGGGGAGCTGTTTTTT. This gives the protein CAIRKAGPNTGELFF.